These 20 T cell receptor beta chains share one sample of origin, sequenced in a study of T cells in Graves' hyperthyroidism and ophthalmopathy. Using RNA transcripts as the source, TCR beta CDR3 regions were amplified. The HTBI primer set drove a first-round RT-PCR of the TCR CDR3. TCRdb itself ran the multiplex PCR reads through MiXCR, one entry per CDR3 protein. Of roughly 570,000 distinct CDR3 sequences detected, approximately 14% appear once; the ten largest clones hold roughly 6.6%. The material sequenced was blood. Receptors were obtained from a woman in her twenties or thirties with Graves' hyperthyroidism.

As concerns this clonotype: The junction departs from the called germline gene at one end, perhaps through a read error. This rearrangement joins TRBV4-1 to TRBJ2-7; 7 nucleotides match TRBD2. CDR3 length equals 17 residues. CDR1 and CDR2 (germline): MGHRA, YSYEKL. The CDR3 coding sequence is TGCGCCAGCAGCCAAGACTCCGCGGCTAGCGGATTGTACGAGCAATACTTC. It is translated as CASSQDSAASGLYEQYF.

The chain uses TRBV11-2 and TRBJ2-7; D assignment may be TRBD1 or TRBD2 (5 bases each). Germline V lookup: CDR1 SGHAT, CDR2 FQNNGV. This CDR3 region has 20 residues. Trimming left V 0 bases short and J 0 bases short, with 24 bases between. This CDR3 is CASSLDPPRPGTASSYEQYF. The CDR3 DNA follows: TGTGCCAGCAGCTTAGATCCGCCCCGCCCCGGGACGGCGAGCTCCTACGAGCAGTACTTC.

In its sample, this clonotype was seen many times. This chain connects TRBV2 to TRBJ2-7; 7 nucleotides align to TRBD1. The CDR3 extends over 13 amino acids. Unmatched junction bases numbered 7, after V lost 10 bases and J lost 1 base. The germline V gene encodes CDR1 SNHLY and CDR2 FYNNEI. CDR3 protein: CAILRTGSYEQYF. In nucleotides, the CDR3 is TGTGCCATTCTCCGGACAGGATCCTACGAGCAGTACTTC.

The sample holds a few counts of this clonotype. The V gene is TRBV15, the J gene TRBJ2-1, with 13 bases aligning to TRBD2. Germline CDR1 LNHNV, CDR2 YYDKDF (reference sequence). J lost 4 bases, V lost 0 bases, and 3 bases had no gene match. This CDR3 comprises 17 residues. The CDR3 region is CATSRERTSGRYNEQFF. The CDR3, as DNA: TGTGCCACCAGCAGAGAACGGACTAGCGGGAGATACAATGAGCAGTTCTTC. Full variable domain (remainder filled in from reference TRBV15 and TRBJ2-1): DAMVIQNPRYQVTQFGKPVTLSCSQTLNHNVMYWYQQKSSQAPKLLFHYYDKDFNNEADTPDNFQSRRPNTSFCFLDIRSPGLGDTAMYLCATSRERTSGRYNEQFFGPGTRLTVL.

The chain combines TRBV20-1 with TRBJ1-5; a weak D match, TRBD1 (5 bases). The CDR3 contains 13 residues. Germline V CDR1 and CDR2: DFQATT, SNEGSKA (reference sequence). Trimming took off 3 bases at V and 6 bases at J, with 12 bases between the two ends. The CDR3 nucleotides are TGCAGTGCTAGTTCAGGGAGAGTTCAGCCCCAGCATTTT. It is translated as CSASSGRVQPQHF.

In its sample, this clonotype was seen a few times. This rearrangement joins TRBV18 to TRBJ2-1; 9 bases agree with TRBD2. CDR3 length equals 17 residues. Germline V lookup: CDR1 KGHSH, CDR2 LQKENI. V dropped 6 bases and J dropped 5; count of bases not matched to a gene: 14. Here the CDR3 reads CASSFGLGLAPHNEQFF. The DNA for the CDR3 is TGTGCCAGCTCGTTTGGCCTGGGACTAGCTCCTCACAATGAGCAGTTCTTC.

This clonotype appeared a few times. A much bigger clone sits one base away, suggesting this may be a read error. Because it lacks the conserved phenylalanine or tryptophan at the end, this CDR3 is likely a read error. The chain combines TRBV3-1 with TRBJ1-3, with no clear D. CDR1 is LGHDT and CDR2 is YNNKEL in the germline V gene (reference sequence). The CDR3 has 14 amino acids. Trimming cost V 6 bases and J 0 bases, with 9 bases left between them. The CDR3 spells CASSPGRSGNTIYS. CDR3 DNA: TGTGCCAGCAGTCCGGGCCGCTCTGGAAACACCATATATTCT.

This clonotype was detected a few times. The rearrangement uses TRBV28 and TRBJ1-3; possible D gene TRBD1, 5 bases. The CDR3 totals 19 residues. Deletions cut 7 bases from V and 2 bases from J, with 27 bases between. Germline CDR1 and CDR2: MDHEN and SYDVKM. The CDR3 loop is CASTILGPPGITTGNTIYF. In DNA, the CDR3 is TGTGCCAGCACCATATTAGGTCCCCCAGGGATAACCACTGGAAACACCATATATTTT.

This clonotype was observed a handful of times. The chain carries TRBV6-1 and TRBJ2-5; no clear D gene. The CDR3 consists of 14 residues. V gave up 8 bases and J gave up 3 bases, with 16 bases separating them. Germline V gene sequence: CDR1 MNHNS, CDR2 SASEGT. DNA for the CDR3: TGTGCCAGCCGCCTCGGCTATATGGAAGAGACCCAGTACTTC. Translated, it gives CASRLGYMEETQYF.

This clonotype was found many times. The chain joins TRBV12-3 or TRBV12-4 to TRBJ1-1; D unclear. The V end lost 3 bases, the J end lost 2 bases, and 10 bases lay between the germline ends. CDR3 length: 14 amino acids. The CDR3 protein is CASSFGHQNTEAFF. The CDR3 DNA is TGTGCCAGCAGTTTTGGTCATCAAAACACTGAAGCTTTCTTT.

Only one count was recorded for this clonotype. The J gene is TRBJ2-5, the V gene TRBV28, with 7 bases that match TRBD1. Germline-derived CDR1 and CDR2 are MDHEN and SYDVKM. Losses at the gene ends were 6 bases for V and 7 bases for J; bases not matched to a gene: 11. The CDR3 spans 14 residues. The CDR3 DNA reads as TGTGCCAGCAGAAACAGGGACAGCCGGGGGACCCAGTACTTC. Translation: CASRNRDSRGTQYF. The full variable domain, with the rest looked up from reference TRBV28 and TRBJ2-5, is DVKVTQSSRYLVKRTGEKVFLECVQDMDHENMFWYRQDPGLGLRLIYFSYDVKMKEKGDIPEGYSVSREKKERFSLILESASTNQTSMYLCASRNRDSRGTQYFGPGTRLLVL.

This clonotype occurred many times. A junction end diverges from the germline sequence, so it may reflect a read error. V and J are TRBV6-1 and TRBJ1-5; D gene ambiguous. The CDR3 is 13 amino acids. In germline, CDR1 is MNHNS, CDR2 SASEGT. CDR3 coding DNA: TGTGCCAGCAGAGAAGGACCGTATCAGCCCCAGCATTTT. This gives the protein CASREGPYQPQHF.

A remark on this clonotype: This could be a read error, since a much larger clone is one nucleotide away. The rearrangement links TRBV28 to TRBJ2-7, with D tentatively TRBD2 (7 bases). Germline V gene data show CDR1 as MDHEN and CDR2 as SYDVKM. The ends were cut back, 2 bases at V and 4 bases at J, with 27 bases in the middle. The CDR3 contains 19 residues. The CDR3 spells CASSLPPRGGSRSPYEQYF. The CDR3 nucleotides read TGTGCCAGCAGTTTACCGCCCCGCGGGGGCTCCAGGAGTCCTTACGAGCAGTACTTC.

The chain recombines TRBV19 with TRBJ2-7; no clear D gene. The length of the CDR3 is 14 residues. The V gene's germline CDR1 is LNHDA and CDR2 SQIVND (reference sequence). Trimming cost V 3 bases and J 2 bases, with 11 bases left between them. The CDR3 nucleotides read TGTGCCAGTAGTATTGGTGGAGTTGCCTACGAGCAGTACTTC. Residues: CASSIGGVAYEQYF.

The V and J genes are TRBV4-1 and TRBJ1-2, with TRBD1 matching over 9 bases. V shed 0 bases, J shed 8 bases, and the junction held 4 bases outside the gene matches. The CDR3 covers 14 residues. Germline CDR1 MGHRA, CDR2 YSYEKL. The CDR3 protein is CASSQDTGGGGYTF. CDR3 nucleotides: TGCGCCAGCAGCCAAGATACAGGGGGCGGCGGCTACACCTTC.

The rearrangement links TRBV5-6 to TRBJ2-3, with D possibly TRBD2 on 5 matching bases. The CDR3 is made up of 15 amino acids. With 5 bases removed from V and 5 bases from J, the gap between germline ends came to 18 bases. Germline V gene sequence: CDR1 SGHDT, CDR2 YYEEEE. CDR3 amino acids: CASSPTIARIDTQYF. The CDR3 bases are TGTGCCAGCAGTCCCACTATAGCGCGGATAGATACGCAGTATTTT.

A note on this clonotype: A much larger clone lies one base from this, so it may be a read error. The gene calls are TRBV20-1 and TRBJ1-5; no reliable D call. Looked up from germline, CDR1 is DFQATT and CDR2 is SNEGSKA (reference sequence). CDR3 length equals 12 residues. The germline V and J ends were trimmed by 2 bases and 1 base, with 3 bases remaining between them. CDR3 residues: CSARQSNQPQHF. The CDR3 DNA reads TGCAGTGCTAGACAGAGCAATCAGCCCCAGCATTTT.

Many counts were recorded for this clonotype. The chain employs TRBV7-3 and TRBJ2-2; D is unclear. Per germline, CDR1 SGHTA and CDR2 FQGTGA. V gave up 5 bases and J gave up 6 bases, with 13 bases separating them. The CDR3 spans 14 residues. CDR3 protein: CASSPRWAPGELFF. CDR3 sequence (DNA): TGTGCCAGCAGCCCCCGGTGGGCGCCCGGGGAGCTGTTTTTT.

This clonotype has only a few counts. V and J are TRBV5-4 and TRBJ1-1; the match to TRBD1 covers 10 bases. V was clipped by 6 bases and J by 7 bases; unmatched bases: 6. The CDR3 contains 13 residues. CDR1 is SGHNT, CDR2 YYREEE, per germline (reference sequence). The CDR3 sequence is CASTRQGAGEAFF. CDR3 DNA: TGTGCCAGCACCCGACAGGGGGCTGGTGAAGCTTTCTTT. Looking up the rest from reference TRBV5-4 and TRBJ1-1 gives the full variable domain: ETGVTQSPTHLIKTRGQQVTLRCSSQSGHNTVSWYQQALGQGPQFIFQYYREEENGRGNFPPRFSGLQFPNYSSELNVNALELDDSALYLCASTRQGAGEAFFGQGTRLTVV.

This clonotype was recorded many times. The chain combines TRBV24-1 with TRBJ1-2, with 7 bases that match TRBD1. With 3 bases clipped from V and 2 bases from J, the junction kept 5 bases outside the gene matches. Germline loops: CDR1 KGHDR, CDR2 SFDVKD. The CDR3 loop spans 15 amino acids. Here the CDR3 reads CATSDPRDSNYGYTF. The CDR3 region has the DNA TGTGCCACCAGTGATCCCCGGGACAGCAACTATGGCTACACCTTC.